This T cell receptor beta chain was recovered during a study of CD8 T cells in Susac syndrome. About this clonotype: The target antigen is unknown.

Whole-study results and caveats: In its TCR sequencing and HLA analysis, the study acknowledged that the number of individuals was relatively small.

Germline CDR1 reads MGHRA; CDR2 reads YSYEKL. The length of the CDR3 is 17 residues. Trimming cost V 1 base and J 1 base, with 14 bases left between them. Reverse transcription of roughly 0.45 to 1 ug RNA was carried out with random hexamers. An immunoSEQ multiplex PCR generated amplified TCR beta CDR3 products spanning 54 Vbeta and 13 Jbeta. TCRdb redid the calling of the immunoSEQ multiplex PCR reads with MiXCR, one entry per CDR3 protein. Found here are about 170,000 distinct CDR3 sequences, over 85% of them singletons; the top ten hold over 0.08%. The study sequenced TCR beta in blood CD8+ and CD4+ T cells. TEMRA cells were enriched by FACS, and CD4+ and CD8+ T cells were negatively isolated.

The sample comprised CD4+ T cells from PBMCs. The sequence came from a human donor with multiple sclerosis. V and J are TRBV4-1 and TRBJ2-4; TRBD1 is a possible D gene (6 bases). CDR3 in amino acids: CASSQVGAGAAKNIQYF. The CDR3 region has the DNA TGCGCCAGCAGCCAAGTGGGGGCAGGGGCGGCCAAAAACATTCAGTACTTC.